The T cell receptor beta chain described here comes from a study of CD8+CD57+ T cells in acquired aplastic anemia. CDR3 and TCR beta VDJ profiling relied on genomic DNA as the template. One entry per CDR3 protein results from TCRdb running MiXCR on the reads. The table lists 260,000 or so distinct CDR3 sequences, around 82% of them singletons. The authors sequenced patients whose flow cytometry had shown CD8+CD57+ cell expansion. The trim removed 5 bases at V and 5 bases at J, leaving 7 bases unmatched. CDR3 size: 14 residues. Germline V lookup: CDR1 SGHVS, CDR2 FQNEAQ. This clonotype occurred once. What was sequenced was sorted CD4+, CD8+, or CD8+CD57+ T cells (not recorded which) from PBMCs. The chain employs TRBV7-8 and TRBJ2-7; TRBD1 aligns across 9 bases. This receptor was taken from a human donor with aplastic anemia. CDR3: CASSESTGGDEQYF. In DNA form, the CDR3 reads TGTGCCAGCAGCGAAAGTACAGGGGGCGACGAGCAGTACTTC.